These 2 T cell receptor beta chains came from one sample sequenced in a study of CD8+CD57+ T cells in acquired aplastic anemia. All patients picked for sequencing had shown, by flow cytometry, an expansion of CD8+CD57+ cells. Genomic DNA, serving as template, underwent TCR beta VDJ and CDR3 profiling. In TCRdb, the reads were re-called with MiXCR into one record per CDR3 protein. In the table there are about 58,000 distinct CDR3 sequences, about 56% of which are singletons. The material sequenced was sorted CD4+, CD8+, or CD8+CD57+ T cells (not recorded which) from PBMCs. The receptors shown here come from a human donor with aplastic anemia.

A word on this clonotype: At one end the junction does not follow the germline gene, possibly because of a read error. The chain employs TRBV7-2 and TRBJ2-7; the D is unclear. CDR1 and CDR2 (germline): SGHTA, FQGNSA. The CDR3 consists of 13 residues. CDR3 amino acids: CASSQDGAYEQYF. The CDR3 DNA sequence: TGCGCCAGCAGCCAAGATGGCGCCTACGAGCAGTACTTC.

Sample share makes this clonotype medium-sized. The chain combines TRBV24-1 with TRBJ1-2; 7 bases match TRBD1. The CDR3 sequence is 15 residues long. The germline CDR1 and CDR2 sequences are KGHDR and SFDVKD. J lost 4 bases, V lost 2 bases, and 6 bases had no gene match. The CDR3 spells CATSDSGTAFYGYTF. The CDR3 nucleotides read TGTGCCACCAGTGATTCCGGGACAGCCTTCTATGGCTACACCTTC.